The 26 T cell receptor beta chains below come from one sample, sequenced in a study of cytomegalovirus exposure and HLA in healthy donors. The PCR employed 60 Vbeta primers together with 13 Jbeta primers. The protocol was immunoSEQ multiplex PCR, while the TCRdb copy is restricted to in-frame clones and leaves out a portion. Of 150,000 to 200,000 clones in the sample, roughly 84% were seen once. Sequenced input: PBMCs. Receptors were obtained from a boy aged 5-17 years in good health and CMV-seronegative.

The count of this clone is one. The rearrangement links TRBV6-5 to TRBJ1-3; the match to TRBD1 covers 7 bases. CDR1 and CDR2 (germline): MNHEY, SVGAGI. V was pared by 6 bases and J by 6 bases, with 11 bases of the junction left unmatched. This CDR3 has 15 amino acids. In DNA form, the CDR3 reads TGTGCCAGCAGACTCAACCAGGGGGAAGAAAACACCATATATTTT. It is translated as CASRLNQGEENTIYF.

The rearrangement joins TRBV11-1 to TRBJ2-2; TRBD1 is a possible D gene (6 bases). The CDR3 runs 15 residues. Deletions cut 8 bases from V and 1 base from J, with 14 bases between. Germline V gene sequence: CDR1 SGHAT, CDR2 FQDESV (reference sequence). CDR3 protein: CASDDRNGNTGELFF. The CDR3 nucleotides are TGTGCCAGCGATGACAGGAACGGGAACACCGGGGAGCTGTTTTTT.

The CDR3 is CSARTVGEAFF. For the CDR3, the DNA is TGCAGTGCTAGAACAGTAGGCGAAGCTTTCTTT. The rearrangement uses TRBV20-1 and TRBJ1-1; D is ambiguous. The CDR3 runs to 11 residues. The V end lost 2 bases, the J end lost 8 bases, and 9 bases lay between the germline ends. Germline V gene lookup returns CDR1 DFQATT and CDR2 SNEGSKA (reference sequence).

This chain joins TRBV4-1 and TRBJ2-2; maybe TRBD2 (7 bases). Per the germline V gene, CDR1 is MGHRA and CDR2 is YSYEKL. This CDR3 comprises 15 residues. The V end lost 4 bases, the J end lost 3 bases, and 12 bases lay between the germline ends. The CDR3 sequence is CASSRGGADTGELFF. In nucleotides, the CDR3 is TGCGCCAGCAGCCGAGGGGGGGCGGACACCGGGGAGCTGTTTTTT.

CDR3 in DNA: TGTGCCAGCAGTTACTCCCGACTAAACCCCCGGGAGACCCAGTACTTC. Amino acids: CASSYSRLNPRETQYF. The chain links TRBV6-5 to TRBJ2-5; D is possibly TRBD2 (5 bases). The CDR3 sequence is 16 residues long. The germline CDR1 and CDR2 sequences are MNHEY and SVGAGI. V dropped 0 bases and J dropped 5 bases, with 16 bases sitting between them.

The rearrangement uses TRBV19 and TRBJ2-7, with D perhaps TRBD1 (5 bases). Germline-derived CDR1 and CDR2 are LNHDA and SQIVND (reference sequence). The CDR3 has 12 amino acids. V lost 8 bases and J 2 bases, leaving 10 bases between the germline ends. Here the CDR3 DNA reads TGTGCCAGTTCTCAGGGCGCCTACGAGCAGTACTTC. Encoded protein: CASSQGAYEQYF.

This chain links TRBV7-2 with TRBJ1-3; 8 positions match TRBD1. V trimming: 5 bases; J trimming: 3 bases; junction bases outside the gene matches: 18. Germline V CDR1 and CDR2: SGHTA, FQGNSA. CDR3 size: 19 residues. CDR3 DNA: TGTGCCAGCAGCACCGGCTTCGGAGGACAGGGCCGCGTTGGAAACACCATATATTTT. This sequence encodes CASSTGFGGQGRVGNTIYF.

This rearrangement joins TRBV12-2 to TRBJ2-2; the table calls TRBD1, which could not be checked here. TRBV12-2 is given as a pseudogene. The CDR3 has 19 amino acids. The CDR3 nucleotides are TGTGCAAGTCGCTTAGCGGCCCCCCCGGGACATACGAACACCGGGGAGCTGTTTTTT. It specifies CASRLAAPPGHTNTGELFF.

The gene calls are TRBV12-2 and TRBJ2-5; no DNA check was done on the table's D call, TRBD1. TRBV12-2 represents a pseudogene. The CDR3 contains 16 residues. This chain's CDR3 is CASRLALRTAQETQYF. CDR3 nucleotides: TGTGCAAGTCGCTTAGCTCTCCGGACAGCCCAAGAGACCCAGTACTTC.

The V and J genes are TRBV9 and TRBJ2-1; the match to TRBD2 covers 10 bases. The J segment lost 11 bases and the V segment lost 10 bases, leaving 9 bases of the junction unmatched. The CDR3 totals 12 residues. Per germline, CDR1 SGDLS and CDR2 YYNGEE. The CDR3 sequence is CAGKERGGKQFF. CDR3 DNA sequence: TGTGCCGGAAAGGAGCGGGGGGGAAAGCAGTTCTTC.

CDR3: CASSSSGLWNTEAFF. The CDR3 DNA reads as TGTGCCAGCAGTTCATCGGGACTGTGGAACACTGAAGCTTTCTTT. This chain joins TRBV28 and TRBJ1-1; D might be TRBD1 (5 bases). Trimming took 4 bases from V and 1 from J, leaving 13 bases between them. The CDR3 runs to 15 residues. Germline assignment: CDR1 MDHEN and CDR2 SYDVKM.

The CDR3 DNA follows: TGTGCCAGCAGTGTTCGAGACAGGGGAAGGGATGAGCAGTTCTTC. It encodes CASSVRDRGRDEQFF. The V gene is TRBV6-1, the J gene TRBJ2-1; TRBD1 aligns across 8 bases. CDR3 length: 15 residues. The junction had 10 bases not matched to a gene; V was cut back by 4 bases and J by 8 bases. CDR1 MNHNS and CDR2 SASEGT come from the germline V gene.

The rearrangement joins TRBV11-2 to TRBJ2-6, with 12 bases that match TRBD2. The CDR3 totals 19 residues. Trimming at V came to 5 bases and at J to 0 bases, leaving 8 bases not matched to a gene. Germline CDR1 reads SGHAT; CDR2 reads FQNNGV. This chain's CDR3 is CASSKRLTSGSSGANVLTF. In DNA, the CDR3 is TGTGCCAGCAGCAAGCGCCTGACTAGCGGGAGCTCTGGGGCCAACGTCCTGACTTTC.

The table lists this clone with many counts. The CDR3 DNA reads as TGTGCCATCAGTGAGGGCAGTTCATGGTCTGAAGCTTTCTTT. Its translation: CAISEGSSWSEAFF. The chain joins TRBV10-3 to TRBJ1-1; D not certain. The V end lost 2 bases, the J end lost 6 bases, and 13 bases lay between the germline ends. CDR3 length: 14 amino acids. CDR1 is ENHRY and CDR2 is SYGVKD in the germline V gene.

On this clone itself: This likely comes from a read error, as the CDR3 has no conserved phenylalanine or tryptophan at its end. This rearrangement joins TRBV6-5 to TRBJ2-7; possible D gene TRBD1, 5 bases. The CDR3 length is 14 residues. The germline gives CDR1 MNHEY, CDR2 SVGAGI. Trimming pared 0 bases from V and 1 base from J, leaving 7 bases between. This chain's CDR3 is CASSYSTESYEQYS. DNA of the CDR3: TGTGCCAGCAGTTACTCGACAGAATCCTACGAGCAGTACTCC.

The V gene is TRBV7-6, the J gene TRBJ1-3; D perhaps matches TRBD1 (5 bases). This CDR3 has 16 residues. Between the trimmed V and J ends, which lost 5 bases and 0 bases, there was a span of 14 bases. Germline loops: CDR1 SGHVS, CDR2 FNYEAQ. CDR3: CASSRGTGSSGNTIYF. The CDR3 DNA is TGTGCCAGCAGCCGTGGTACAGGCAGCTCTGGAAACACCATATATTTT.

V and J are TRBV7-2 and TRBJ2-6, with D perhaps matching TRBD1 (5 bases). The CDR3 is 15 amino acids. The germline gives CDR1 SGHTA, CDR2 FQGNSA. Trimming cost V 4 bases and J 0 bases, with 7 bases left between them. This CDR3 is CASSSGLSGANVLTF. The CDR3 DNA reads TGTGCCAGCAGCTCAGGGCTCTCTGGGGCCAACGTCCTGACTTTC.

This sequence joins TRBV19 and TRBJ1-1, with D possibly matching TRBD1 (6 bases). The CDR3 has 14 residues. Germline V gene lookup returns CDR1 LNHDA and CDR2 SQIVND (reference sequence). V shed 8 bases and J shed 2 bases, with 15 bases lying between them. CDR3 nucleotides: TGTGCCAGTTGTAGGGGGGGGCTCAACACTGAAGCTTTCTTT. It specifies CASCRGGLNTEAFF.

This chain links TRBV18 with TRBJ2-7; D is unclear. The CDR3 has 11 amino acids. V lost 4 bases, J lost 2 bases, and 3 bases lay in between. Germline CDR1 reads KGHSH; CDR2 reads LQKENI. The CDR3 DNA reads as TGTGCCAGCTCACGAGCCTACGAGCAGTACTTC. This codes for CASSRAYEQYF.

The chain carries TRBV7-3 and TRBJ1-2, with 7 bases identical to TRBD1. The V and J ends lost 5 bases and 6 bases, in that order; junction bases with no gene match: 6. CDR3 length: 13 residues. Germline V gives CDR1 SGHTA, CDR2 FQGTGA. CDR3 in DNA: TGTGCCAGCAGCGGAGCGACAGGGCATGGCTACACCTTC. It specifies CASSGATGHGYTF.

V gene TRBV6-4 combines with J gene TRBJ2-5; TRBD2 matches 8 bases. CDR3 length: 15 residues. Germline V lookup: CDR1 MRHNA, CDR2 SNTAGT. Trimming cost V 7 bases and J 4 bases; bases outside gene matches: 11. CDR3 region: CASTPGGEIGETQYF. CDR3 bases: TGTGCCAGCACCCCGGGAGGGGAGATAGGAGAGACCCAGTACTTC.

In its sample, this clone was seen once. The chain is built from TRBV5-4 and TRBJ2-5; D call uncertain. The closer fit of TRBJ2-7 to the DNA end suggests the J call may be wrong. CDR1 is SGHNT, CDR2 YYREEE, per germline (reference sequence). This CDR3 comprises 13 residues. CDR3 sequence: CASSLMSNYEQYF. The CDR3 coding sequence is TGTGCCAGCAGCTTGATGTCTAACTACGAGCAGTACTTC.

The chain has TRBV28 and TRBJ2-1; 8 positions agree with TRBD2. Germline assignment: CDR1 MDHEN and CDR2 SYDVKM. After removal of 8 bases from V and 9 bases from J, the junction contained 18 bases not matched to a gene. This CDR3 is built from 16 residues. The CDR3 loop reads CASGYGTGREEPEQFF. CDR3 DNA sequence: TGTGCCAGCGGATACGGGACCGGGAGGGAGGAGCCTGAGCAGTTCTTC.

The chain links TRBV6-5 to TRBJ1-5; TRBD1 might be the D (6 bases). The CDR3 loop spans 13 amino acids. Germline V gene lookup returns CDR1 MNHEY and CDR2 SVGAGI. Trimming stripped 4 bases from V and 9 bases from J, with 13 bases between. The DNA of the CDR3 is TGTGCCAGCAGTTCAGGGGAAAGGCGGCCCCAGCATTTT. This codes for CASSSGERRPQHF.

The CDR3 DNA is TGTGCCAGCAGTACGGACAGGTCCACTGAAGCTTTCTTT. Its protein product is CASSTDRSTEAFF. The gene calls are TRBV27 and TRBJ1-1, with 7 bases fitting TRBD1. The CDR3 consists of 13 residues. V gave up 5 bases and J gave up 4 bases; unmatched junction bases: 4. The germline CDR1 and CDR2 sequences are MNHEY and SMNVEV (reference sequence).

This chain uses TRBV7-9 with TRBJ1-6; D is unresolved. The CDR3 covers 13 residues. Germline CDR1 and CDR2: SEHNR and FQNEAQ (reference sequence). V dropped 8 bases and J dropped 8 bases, with 13 bases sitting between them. CDR3 loop: CASATGRDSPLHF. As DNA, the CDR3 is TGTGCCAGCGCTACTGGTCGGGATTCACCCCTCCACTTT.